This TCR beta chain was found in a study of blood T cell repertoires in COVID-19. About the research overall: Some COVID-19 samples were acute and others convalescent; all came from the United States, Italy and Spain.

The germline V gene has CDR1 LGHDT and CDR2 YNNKEL (reference sequence). Between the trimmed V and J ends, which lost 1 base and 2 bases, there was a span of 6 bases. CDR3 size: 14 residues. Enrolled through a virtual design, the participants were between about 18 and 100 years of age and came from 24 US areas. Grouping used clinical history reported by participants in a survey and questionnaire. The protocol was immunoSEQ multiplex PCR, while the TCRdb copy is restricted to in-frame clones and leaves out a portion. The sample holds around 310,000 clones, around 91% seen once. The sequenced sample consisted of PBMCs or T cells enriched from blood (not recorded which). The TCR sequence derives from a woman aged 40 to 50 who had recovered from COVID-19. The chain couples TRBV3-1 (or the pseudogene TRBV3-2) to TRBJ2-1, with D possibly matching TRBD1 (6 bases). CDR3 in DNA: TGTGCCAGCAGCCAAGGGACAGCCTACAATGAGCAGTTCTTC. This translates into CASSQGTAYNEQFF.